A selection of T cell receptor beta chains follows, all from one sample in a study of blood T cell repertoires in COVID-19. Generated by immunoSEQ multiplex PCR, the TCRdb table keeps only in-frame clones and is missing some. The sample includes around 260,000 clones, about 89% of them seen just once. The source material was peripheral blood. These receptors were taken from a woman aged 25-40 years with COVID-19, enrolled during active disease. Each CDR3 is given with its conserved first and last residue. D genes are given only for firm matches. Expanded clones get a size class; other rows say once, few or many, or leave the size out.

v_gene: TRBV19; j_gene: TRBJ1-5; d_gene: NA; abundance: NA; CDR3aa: CASSFLSDQPQHF; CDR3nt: TGTGCCAGTAGTTTTCTAAGTGATCAGCCCCAGCATTTT
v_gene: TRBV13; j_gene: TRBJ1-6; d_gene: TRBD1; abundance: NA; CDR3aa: CASSSGQRNSPLHF; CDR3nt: TGTGCCAGCAGCTCGGGACAGAGGAATTCACCCCTCCACTTT
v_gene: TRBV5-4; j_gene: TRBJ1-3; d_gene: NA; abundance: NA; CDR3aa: CASSFLSTGKGNTIYF; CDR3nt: TGTGCCAGCAGCTTCCTGTCGACGGGGAAAGGAAACACCATATATTTT
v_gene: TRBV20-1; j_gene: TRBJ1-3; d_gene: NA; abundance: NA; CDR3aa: CSASAGGGNTIYF; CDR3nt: TGCAGTGCTAGTGCCGGGGGTGGAAACACCATATATTTT
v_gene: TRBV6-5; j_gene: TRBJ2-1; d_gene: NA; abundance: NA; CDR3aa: CASSYGGRGYNEQFF; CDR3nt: TGTGCCAGCAGCTACGGGGGCAGGGGCTACAATGAGCAGTTCTTC
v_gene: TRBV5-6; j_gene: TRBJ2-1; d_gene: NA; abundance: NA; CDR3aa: CASSYAPATNEQFF; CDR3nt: TGTGCCAGCAGCTACGCTCCAGCGACCAATGAGCAGTTCTTC
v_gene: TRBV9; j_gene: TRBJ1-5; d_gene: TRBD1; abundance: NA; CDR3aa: CASSVDGQGNQPQHF; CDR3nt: TGTGCCAGCAGCGTAGATGGACAGGGTAACCAGCCCCAGCATTTT
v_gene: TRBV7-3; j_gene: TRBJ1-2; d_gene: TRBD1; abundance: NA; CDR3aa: CASSSQTGSGGYTF; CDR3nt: TGTGCCAGCAGCTCCCAGACAGGGTCGGGGGGCTACACCTTC
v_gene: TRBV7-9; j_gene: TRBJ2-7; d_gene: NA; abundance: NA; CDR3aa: CASSPSRVLTYEQYF; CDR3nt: TGTGCCAGCAGCCCCTCGCGGGTCCTGACCTACGAGCAGTACTTC
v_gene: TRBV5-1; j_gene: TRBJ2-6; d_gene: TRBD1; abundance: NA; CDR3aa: CASSLEAGTASSGANVLTF; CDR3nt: TGCGCCAGCAGCTTGGAGGCCGGGACAGCGAGCTCTGGGGCCAACGTCCTGACTTTC
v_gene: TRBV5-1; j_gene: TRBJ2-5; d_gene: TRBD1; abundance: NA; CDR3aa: CASSSTGGREETQYF; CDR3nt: TGCGCCAGCAGCTCCACAGGGGGCAGGGAAGAGACCCAGTACTTC
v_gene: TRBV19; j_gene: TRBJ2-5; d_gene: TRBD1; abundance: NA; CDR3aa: CASIGTGGETQYF; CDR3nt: TGTGCCAGTATAGGGACAGGGGGAGAGACCCAGTACTTC
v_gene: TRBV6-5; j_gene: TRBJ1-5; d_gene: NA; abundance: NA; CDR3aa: CASSGTTNQPQHF; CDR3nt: TGTGCCAGCAGCGGGACAACTAATCAGCCCCAGCATTTT
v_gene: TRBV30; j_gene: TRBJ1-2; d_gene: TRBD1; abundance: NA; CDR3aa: CAWRGTGRDGYTF; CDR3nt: TGTGCCTGGAGGGGGACAGGCCGTGATGGCTACACCTTC
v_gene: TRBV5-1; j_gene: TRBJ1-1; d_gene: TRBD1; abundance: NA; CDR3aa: CASSLGQGPSGEAFF; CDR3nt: TGCGCCAGCAGCTTGGGACAGGGGCCTTCTGGTGAAGCTTTCTTT
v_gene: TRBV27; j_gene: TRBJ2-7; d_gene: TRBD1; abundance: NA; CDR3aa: CASSLTNRGNEQYF; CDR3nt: TGTGCCAGCAGTTTAACTAACAGGGGGAACGAGCAGTACTTC
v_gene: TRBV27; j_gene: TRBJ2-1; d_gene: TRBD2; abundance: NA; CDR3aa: CASSAPGLAGGHEQFF; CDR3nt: TGTGCCAGCAGTGCGCCGGGACTAGCGGGAGGACATGAGCAGTTCTTC
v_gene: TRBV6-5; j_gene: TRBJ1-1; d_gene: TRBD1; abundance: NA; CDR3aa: CASSNRDRGSEAFF; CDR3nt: TGTGCCAGCAGCAACCGGGACAGGGGATCTGAAGCTTTCTTT
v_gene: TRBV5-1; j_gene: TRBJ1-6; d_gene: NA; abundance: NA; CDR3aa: CASSLEGDLLHF; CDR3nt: TGCGCCAGCAGCTTGGAAGGGGATCTCCTCCACTTT
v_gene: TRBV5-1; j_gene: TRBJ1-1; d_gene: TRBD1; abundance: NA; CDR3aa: CASSWTGGAEAFF; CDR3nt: TGCGCCAGCAGCTGGACAGGGGGCGCTGAAGCTTTCTTT
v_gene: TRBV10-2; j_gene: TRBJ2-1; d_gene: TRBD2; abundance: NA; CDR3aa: CASRPGGPWEQFF; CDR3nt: TGCGCCAGCAGACCGGGAGGGCCTTGGGAGCAGTTCTTC
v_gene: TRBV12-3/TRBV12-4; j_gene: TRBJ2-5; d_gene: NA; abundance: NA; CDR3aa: CASSLERGNLHF; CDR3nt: TGTGCCAGCAGTTTAGAACGGGGGAACCTCCACTTC
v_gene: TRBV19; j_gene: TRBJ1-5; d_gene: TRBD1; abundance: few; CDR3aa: CASNRDRGIQPQHF; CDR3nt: TGTGCCAGTAACCGGGACAGGGGTATTCAGCCCCAGCATTTT
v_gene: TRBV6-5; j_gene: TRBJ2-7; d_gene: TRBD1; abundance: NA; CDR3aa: CATGQGVHEQYF; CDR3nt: TGTGCCACGGGACAGGGGGTCCACGAGCAGTACTTC
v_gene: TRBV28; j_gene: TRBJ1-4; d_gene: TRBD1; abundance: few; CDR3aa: CASQTGGGTYEKLFF; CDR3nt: TGTGCCAGCCAAACAGGGGGGGGCACTTATGAAAAACTGTTTTTT
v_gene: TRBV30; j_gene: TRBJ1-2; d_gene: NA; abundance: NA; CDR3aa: CAWNPTGNYGYTF; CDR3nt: TGTGCCTGGAATCCGACAGGAAACTATGGCTACACCTTC
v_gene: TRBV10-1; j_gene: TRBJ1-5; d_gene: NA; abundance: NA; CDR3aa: CASSEKEAVPQHF; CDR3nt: TGCGCCAGCAGTGAGAAGGAGGCGGTGCCCCAGCATTTT